This TCR beta chain was identified during a study of cytomegalovirus exposure and HLA in healthy donors (dated by TCRdb to about 2017). General notes on the study: According to an earlier analysis of around 600 of the donors, roughly 180 million T cells yielded 90 million to 140 million unique TCR beta sequences and 276 Gb of sequence data. Roughly 300 gigabases of sequencing data and around 85 million unique TCR sequences made up an early release that covered 640 HLA-typed donors. The genetic ancestry cluster associated with self-reported Caucasian donors included about four fifths of the 398 genotyped donors. The aim of the study was to test whether cataloging public T cell receptors could identify signatures of past pathogen exposure. Using immunosequencing, the study profiled T cell repertoires from about 610 subjects and related those repertoires to cytomegalovirus serostatus. In addition to the first cohort of approximately 650 subjects, a separate validation cohort of 120 different subjects was used. To predict cytomegalovirus infection status, the study combined high-throughput TCR immunosequencing, statistical association of individual TCRs with disease status, and machine learning. A later analysis re-analyzed previously published TCR beta repertoires from 650 to 800 donors and added high-resolution HLA genotyping to study TCR occurrence patterns. Rather than using new phenotypic data, the later analysis identified candidate immune exposures from TCR beta sequences and from how often those sequences occurred across donors. An earlier analysis of 587 of the donors applied high-throughput TCR beta sequencing to assess whether each TCR beta V gene segment acted as functional or pseudogenic. Alongside the repertoire data, information on donor age, sex, ethnicity and CMV serostatus was compiled. Genome-wide SNP genotypes for about three fifths of the roughly 700 donors were used in a later genetic analysis, which treated that subset as a discovery cohort. Every repertoire in the discovery cohort had been generated on one and the same sequencing platform. HLA typing included class I and class II loci at four-digit resolution. The number of typed donors differed by locus: about 620-630 for A, B, C, DRB1 and DQB1; some 500 for DQA1; approximately 600 for DPA1; and 400 to 480 for DPB1. Because of strong linkage in the cohort, a handful of DR-DQ haplotypes were treated as single units for association and clustering. Among 300 to 500 genotyped donors of the cohort, an average of approximately 240,000 unique TCR beta nucleotide sequences was sequenced per donor, of which about 18% were non-productive. Findings and caveats that apply to the study as a whole: In a later analysis, HLA-associated TCR beta chains were found to be more clonally expanded and to have lower generation probabilities than equally common non-associated chains. The sequencing pipeline was judged likely to have produced a cluster of highly shared sequence variants as a technical artifact. Immune exposure information for the cohort was limited to CMV serostatus. Several of the top co-occurrence clusters appeared to be linked to parvovirus B19, influenza, CMV and Epstein-Barr virus, according to a later analysis. It was suggested by the authors that the approach could potentially be generalized to other disease states and immunological phenotypes. According to a later analysis, most CMV-associated TCR beta chains appeared to be HLA-restricted, and the HLA associations seemed to be driven largely by CMV exposure. The study listed 164 TCR beta chains as associated with cytomegalovirus. Strong co-occurrence of HLA alleles, especially DR and DQ, made assigning TCR associations to individual alleles difficult. In a later genetic analysis, a missense DCLRE1C variant was associated with V-gene and J-gene trimming of TCR beta chains, and the association was replicated in an independent cohort. Linkage disequilibrium might explain the correlated functional status among segregating V segments, but an unknown experimental factor could not be ruled out. Only TCR beta chains were sequenced in this cohort, and the absence of alpha or paired-chain data limited detectable features. Because some donors lacked HLA typing at each locus, the association tests relied only on the typed subset. In both the original and validation cohorts, the classifier was reported to diagnose cytomegalovirus status with high specificity and sensitivity. A later analysis found that TCR association rates varied across HLA loci, with DRB1 alleles showing the most associated TCRs and HLA-C alleles the fewest. Across donors, most TCR sequences were observed very rarely, whereas some public TCRs were present in many individuals. The 87-base-pair reads could not distinguish some IMGT-functional V segments, including TRBV6-2 and TRBV6-3, so those segments were excluded. At a false discovery rate of 0.05, a later analysis linked roughly 17,000 TCR beta sequences to specific HLA alleles. In an earlier analysis of some 500 of the donors, most TCR beta V segments appeared in productive rearrangements about 90% or about 30% of the time, broadly matching IMGT annotations. In a later genetic analysis, fewer N-insertions in productive TCRs were reported among donors in an Asian-associated ancestry cluster than the roughly 700-donor mean. A further reported finding was that TCR beta sequences accurately predicted the HLA-A and HLA-B alleles for most subjects in the first cohort. Roughly uniform sequencing depth across donors was assumed in presence/absence analyses, although this assumption may not hold. In vitro tests confirmed that a few of the cytomegalovirus-associated TCR beta chains recognize cytomegalovirus antigens. Because counts were too low, seventeen rarely observed V segments, including chromosome 9 orphons, were excluded from the earlier analysis of around 640 of the donors.

The cohort consisted of approximately 690 healthy bone marrow donors. At the time of sampling, every cohort member was nominally healthy, though immune exposures that went unrecorded were likely present. The donor tested CMV seronegative and was one of the 352 seronegative cohort members. Each donor provided a peripheral blood sample, and peripheral blood mononuclear cells were used for TCR beta sequencing. The Qiagen DNeasy Blood Extraction Kit was used to extract genomic DNA from the blood cell samples. The method behind the library was the immunoSEQ multiplex PCR assay. The multiplex PCR relied on a mix of 60 forward primers for TCR Vbeta segments and 13 reverse primers for TCR Jbeta segments. Amplification of the CDR3 region of rearranged TCR beta genes was performed with a multiplex PCR assay on genomic DNA. Amplified TCR beta libraries were sequenced as 87-base-pair reads on the Illumina HiSeq System. Per the original workflow: A later analysis counted tens of millions of unique TCR beta chains across the 550 to 800 repertoires, and 9.5 million to 11 million of these chains were shared by at least two donors. Raw reads were error-corrected and collapsed into unique sequences by a nearest-neighbor algorithm in which closely related sequences were merged to remove PCR and sequencing errors. To assign V, D and J gene segments, CDR3 sequences were aligned to IMGT reference sequences. For a sequence to be retained, at least a six-nucleotide match to both a V gene segment and a J gene segment was required. A rearrangement counted as productive if the CDR3 had no stop codons and remained in frame with V and J, and every other rearrangement counted as non-productive. CDR3 was defined by IMGT convention, running from the second conserved V-encoded cysteine to the conserved J-encoded phenylalanine. The earlier analysis of about 610 of the donors excluded any sequence lacking an unambiguous match to a single V gene segment. An earlier analysis of several hundred of the donors called V segments functional above 56.7% productive rearrangements and segregating when the between-donor standard deviation exceeded 5%. A statistical classification framework was built to diagnose cytomegalovirus status from the catalog of TCR beta chain sequences. A later analysis assigned V and J genes by comparing TCR nucleotide sequences with IMGT/GENE-DB human TR gene sequences. In a later analysis, CDR3 sequences and most-parsimonious VDJ recombination scenarios were assigned using the TCRdist pipeline. A later analysis defined each TCR beta chain by its CDR3 amino acid sequence plus V-gene family, and excluded reads lacking a unique V-gene family. To address suspected cross-contamination and a sequencing artifact, a later analysis removed some 620 highly shared, low-generation-probability nucleotide sequences. For each public chain, a later analysis derived a clonal expansion index from normalized ranks of inferred template counts within each repertoire. In a later analysis, generation probabilities were computed using a VDJ recombination model fitted to out-of-frame rearrangements, and the results were checked against IGoR. A later analysis scored TCR-TCR, TCR-HLA and TCR-CMV co-occurrence with hypergeometric tests, applying a repertoire-size bias correction to TCR pairs. In a later analysis, false discovery rates were estimated by permuting HLA or CMV assignments 20 times. In a later analysis, co-occurring TCRs were grouped using DBSCAN, with TCRdist sequence similarity added in when clustering inside HLA-allele-positive subsets. Co-occurrence clustering excluded repertoires with fewer than 30,000 or more than 120,000 public chains, plus five with anomalous nucleotide sharing. In TCRdb, the immuneACCESS table is reduced to in-frame sequences with V and J assigned. These tables do not hold every clone; where another copy was compared, an unresolved V gene accounts for under half, and the others remain unexplained. That table supplies the V and J calls and clone size; D and trimming were determined from the DNA. This sample lists roughly 99,000 clones; roughly 70% were detected once. The top ten clonotypes cover approximately 1.8% of the sample.

Notes on this clone: Its antigen target is currently unknown. Per-base quality was not reported, and no clone a single base away is much larger than it.

The CDR3 holds 12 amino acids from the cysteine to the phenylalanine. Only the CDR3 region is kept as DNA, spanning 36 bases read in frame from base 1. The germline V gene gives CDR1 as SQVTM and CDR2 as ANQGSEA. The germline ends are 7 bases apart after V is trimmed by 6 bases and J by 0 bases. The chain joins TRBV29-1 to TRBJ2-3, with a weak D call of TRBD2 (6 bases match). The material sequenced was PBMCs. The origin of this receptor is a male donor in good health and CMV-seronegative. The DNA is as follows: TGCAGCGTAGGGACTAGCACAGATACGCAGTATTTT. The encoded protein is CSVGTSTDTQYF.